Listed here are 22 T cell receptor beta chains from one sample, sequenced in a study of T cells in Graves' hyperthyroidism and ophthalmopathy. The TCR beta CDR3 regions underwent amplification using RNA transcripts as the source. Carried out on the TCR CDR3, a first-round RT-PCR used the HTBI primer set. MiXCR, applied by TCRdb to the multiplex PCR reads, yields one record per CDR3 protein. The data show 200,000 to 300,000 distinct CDR3 sequences, approximately 25% seen once. The sample was blood. The source of these receptors is a woman in her forties with Graves' ophthalmopathy.

This clonotype was counted at least ten times. The CDR3 DNA reads as TGTGCCAGCAGCTTACATACAGGGGTCGAGGGGGCCAACGTCCTGACTTTC. Translation gives CASSLHTGVEGANVLTF. The chain is built from TRBV11-2 and TRBJ2-6; TRBD1 aligns across 7 bases. Per the germline V gene, CDR1 is SGHAT and CDR2 is FQNNGV. With 2 bases clipped from V and 4 bases from J, the junction kept 8 bases outside the gene matches. This CDR3 contains 17 residues.

Many counts were recorded for this clonotype. This chain connects TRBV20-1 to TRBJ1-1, with 7 nucleotides matching TRBD1. Germline V gene data show CDR1 as DFQATT and CDR2 as SNEGSKA (reference sequence). V lost 3 bases and J lost 5; bases outside the gene matches: 9. The CDR3 runs to 14 residues. Here the CDR3 reads CSASKGASETEAFF. In nucleotides, the CDR3 is TGCAGTGCTAGTAAGGGGGCGTCGGAAACTGAAGCTTTCTTT.

This clonotype was seen at least ten times. This sequence joins TRBV28 and TRBJ2-2, with D possibly being TRBD1 or TRBD2 (6 bases each). This CDR3 comprises 16 residues. V lost 5 bases to trimming and J lost 5 bases, with 18 bases between them. The germline V gene encodes CDR1 MDHEN and CDR2 SYDVKM. The CDR3 DNA sequence: TGTGCCAGCAGTCAACTTGGGAGGACAGTTACCGGGGAGCTGTTTTTT. Translated: CASSQLGRTVTGELFF.

This clonotype was detected ten times or more. The chain employs TRBV30 and TRBJ1-2, with D maybe TRBD1 (6 bases). The V gene lost 3 bases and the J gene lost 6 bases, with 20 bases spanning the gap. CDR3 length: 15 residues. CDR1 is GTSNPN, CDR2 SVGIG, per germline (reference sequence). The CDR3 DNA reads TGTGCCTGGAGAGGGCAGGGGAGGATCGGGGATGGCTACACCTTC. Translated: CAWRGQGRIGDGYTF.

This clonotype was recorded many times. The chain uses TRBV20-1 and TRBJ2-7; 11 positions match TRBD1. There are 14 residues in the CDR3. J was trimmed by 2 bases and V by 5 bases; bases with no gene match: 5. Germline V CDR1 and CDR2: DFQATT, SNEGSKA (reference sequence). For the CDR3, the DNA is TGCAGTGCTCGACCGGGACAGGGGGCCTACGAGCAGTACTTC. Its translation: CSARPGQGAYEQYF.

This clonotype was found many times. The CDR3 bases are TGCAGCGTTTCAGGGGACCTAATCCAAGAGACCCAGTACTTC. Translated, it gives CSVSGDLIQETQYF. The chain uses TRBV29-1 and TRBJ2-5; weak D call: TRBD1 (6 bases). V shed 5 bases and J shed 1 base, with 14 bases lying between them. Germline values: CDR1 SQVTM, CDR2 ANQGSEA. The CDR3 totals 14 residues.

In this sample, this clonotype turned up many times. The V call is TRBV27, the J call TRBJ1-2; D is uncertain. CDR1 is MNHEY, CDR2 SMNVEV, per germline (reference sequence). The germline V and J ends were trimmed by 8 bases and 2 bases, with 6 bases remaining between them. This CDR3 comprises 11 residues. This CDR3 reads CASGQNYGYTF. The CDR3 DNA sequence: TGTGCCAGCGGCCAGAACTATGGCTACACCTTC.

The chain couples TRBV7-3 to TRBJ1-2; possibly TRBD1 for D (5 bases). Trimming shortened V by 11 bases and J by 6 bases, and 13 bases separated the two germline ends. Germline V gene sequence: CDR1 SGHTA, CDR2 FQGTGA. The CDR3 has 11 residues. CDR3 bases: TGTGCCGGGCAGGGACTGAATGGCTACACCTTC. This codes for CAGQGLNGYTF.

The table lists this clonotype with many counts. The chain recombines TRBV19 with TRBJ2-4; 11 nucleotides match TRBD2. V shed 0 bases and J 2 bases; nucleotides not matched to a gene: 3. Germline assignment: CDR1 LNHDA and CDR2 SQIVND (reference sequence). This CDR3 contains 17 residues. Here the CDR3 DNA reads TGTGCCAGTAGTATAGAGGCTAGCGGGAGGCCCAAAAACATTCAGTACTTC. It yields the protein CASSIEASGRPKNIQYF.

This clonotype was counted many times. The chain combines TRBV5-1 with TRBJ1-2; D is uncertain. The germline V and J ends were trimmed by 1 base and 8 bases, with 12 bases remaining between them. CDR3 length: 13 residues. The germline V gene encodes CDR1 SGHRS and CDR2 YFSETQ. The CDR3 loop is CASSLQTREGYTF. The CDR3 DNA reads TGCGCCAGCAGCTTGCAGACCCGAGAAGGCTACACCTTC.

CDR3 residues: CSVEEGGLAGRTGELFF. The DNA for the CDR3 is TGCAGCGTTGAAGAGGGTGGTCTAGCGGGTCGCACCGGGGAGCTGTTTTTT. The genes are TRBV29-1 and TRBJ2-2; 8 bases are a match to TRBD2. V was pared by 0 bases and J by 4 bases, with 10 bases of the junction left unmatched. CDR3 length equals 17 residues. The V gene's germline CDR1 is SQVTM and CDR2 ANQGSEA.

This chain uses TRBV20-1 with TRBJ2-5; unclear D gene. Trimming took 0 bases from V and 1 from J, leaving 12 bases between them. CDR3 size: 15 residues. Germline V gives CDR1 DFQATT, CDR2 SNEGSKA (reference sequence). CDR3 in amino acids: CSARDPGRLQETQYF. As DNA, the CDR3 is TGCAGTGCTAGAGATCCCGGACGGCTCCAAGAGACCCAGTACTTC.

This clonotype was seen many times. CDR3 region: CASSSTGAGELFF. CDR3 DNA: TGCGCCAGCAGTTCGACAGGGGCCGGGGAGCTGTTTTTT. This chain joins TRBV10-1 and TRBJ2-2, with TRBD1 matching over 8 bases. This CDR3 region has 13 residues. The germline gives CDR1 WNHNN, CDR2 SYGVQD (reference sequence). Germline trimming cut 5 bases from V and 6 bases from J; bases unmatched to any gene: 2.

The chain recombines TRBV4-2 with TRBJ1-2; no clear D. The germline V gene encodes CDR1 LGHNA and CDR2 YNFKEQ. The CDR3 extends over 18 amino acids. V lost 0 bases to trimming and J lost 6 bases, with 23 bases between them. CDR3 sequence: CASSQDSPSARGGHGYTF. The CDR3 bases are TGTGCCAGCAGCCAAGATTCGCCCTCCGCGCGGGGAGGGCATGGCTACACCTTC.

This clonotype appeared many times. This sequence joins TRBV12-3 or TRBV12-4 and TRBJ1-5; TRBD1 matches at 10 bases. With 6 bases clipped from V and 3 bases from J, the junction kept 5 bases outside the gene matches. CDR3 length: 15 residues. DNA of the CDR3: TGTGCCAGCAGGAGACAGGGGGCGACCAATCAGCCCCAGCATTTT. It is translated as CASRRQGATNQPQHF.

Ten or more counts support this clonotype. CDR3 residues: CAWSPRADQPQHF. The CDR3 coding sequence is TGTGCCTGGAGCCCAAGAGCAGATCAGCCCCAGCATTTT. The J gene is TRBJ1-5, the V gene TRBV30; D is uncertain. The CDR3 has 13 residues. The V gene lost 3 bases and the J gene lost 5 bases, with 11 bases spanning the gap. Germline V gene data show CDR1 as GTSNPN and CDR2 as SVGIG (reference sequence).

A remark on this clonotype: The junction differs from germline at one of its ends, possibly a read error. This chain uses TRBV12-3 or TRBV12-4 with TRBJ2-7; D is tentatively TRBD1 or TRBD2 (6 bases each). The CDR3 has 14 residues. CDR3 nucleotide sequence: TGTGCCAGCAGTTCGGGGGCTAGTTCCTCCGAGCAGTACTTC. Translation gives CASSSGASSSEQYF.

This clonotype showed up many times. This sequence joins TRBV6-5 and TRBJ2-7; possibly TRBD1 or TRBD2 for D (5 bases each). Between the trimmed V and J ends, which lost 2 bases and 0 bases, there was a span of 8 bases. The germline gives CDR1 MNHEY, CDR2 SVGAGI. The CDR3 loop spans 14 amino acids. The CDR3 DNA reads TGTGCCAGCAGTTACGGGGGTAACTCCTACGAGCAGTACTTC. Translating it yields CASSYGGNSYEQYF.

The rearrangement uses TRBV12-5 and TRBJ1-2; weak D call: TRBD1 (6 bases). The CDR3 totals 17 residues. V shed 1 base and J shed 0 bases, with 15 bases lying between them. The germline CDR1 and CDR2 sequences are LGHNT and FRNRAP. The DNA of the CDR3 is TGTGCTAGTGGTTTGGCCAGCCTGGGGGGGCCTAACTATGGCTACACCTTC. It translates to CASGLASLGGPNYGYTF.

This clonotype was found many times. This rearrangement joins TRBV29-1 to TRBJ1-2; TRBD1 aligns across 9 bases. The germline CDR1 and CDR2 sequences are SQVTM and ANQGSEA. Unmatched junction bases numbered 8, after V lost 7 bases and J lost 5 bases. CDR3 size: 13 residues. CDR3 in amino acids: CSALGQGEYGYTF. The CDR3, as DNA: TGCAGCGCCCTGGGACAGGGAGAATATGGCTACACCTTC.

This clonotype was detected many times. The rearrangement joins TRBV19 to TRBJ2-2, with D tentatively TRBD2 (5 bases). Germline assignment: CDR1 LNHDA and CDR2 SQIVND (reference sequence). Trimming removed 3 bases from V and 4 bases from J, with 12 bases in between. This CDR3 comprises 15 residues. The CDR3 spells CASSIAAGPTGELFF. DNA of the CDR3: TGTGCCAGTAGTATCGCGGCGGGCCCCACCGGGGAGCTGTTTTTT.

This clonotype was seen at least ten times. The chain recombines TRBV5-1 with TRBJ2-7, with D unresolved. Deletions cut 2 bases from V and 5 bases from J, with 14 bases between. The CDR3 covers 14 residues. Germline-derived CDR1 and CDR2 are SGHRS and YFSETQ. CDR3 loop: CASSFSYTADEQYF. DNA for the CDR3: TGCGCCAGCAGCTTCAGCTACACAGCAGACGAGCAGTACTTC. Supplemented by reference TRBV5-1 and TRBJ2-7, the full variable domain reads KAGVTQTPRYLIKTRGQQVTLSCSPISGHRSVSWYQQTPGQGLQFLFEYFSETQRNKGNFPGRFSGRQFSNSRSEMNVSTLELGDSALYLCASSFSYTADEQYFGPGTRLTVT.